Below, 30 T cell receptor beta chains from the same sample are listed, as sequenced in a study of blood T cell repertoires in COVID-19. Only in-frame clones appear in the TCRdb table, and some are missing; sequencing was by immunoSEQ multiplex PCR. Of around 80,000 clones in the sample, 85% were seen once. Sequencing was carried out using peripheral blood. The origin of the receptors is a man in his fifties with COVID-19, enrolled during active disease.

V and J are TRBV7-3 and TRBJ1-2, with a possible D match to TRBD1 (5 bases). The CDR3 totals 14 residues. V was clipped by 5 bases and J by 2 bases, with 12 bases between them. Germline lookup yields CDR1 SGHTA and CDR2 FQGTGA. The DNA for the CDR3 is TGTGCCAGCAGCCCCGACCAGGGAAACTATGGCTACACCTTC. Encoded protein: CASSPDQGNYGYTF.

The chain couples TRBV6-2 or TRBV6-3 to TRBJ2-7; 10 bases are shared with TRBD1. CDR1 is MNHEY, CDR2 SVGEGT, per germline. This CDR3 comprises 14 residues. The V gene end was trimmed by 6 bases and the J gene end by 3 bases; junction bases not matched to a gene: 5. The CDR3 bases are TGTGCCAGCAGCGCCGGGACAGGGGTCTACGAGCAGTACTTC. Protein sequence: CASSAGTGVYEQYF.

The rearrangement links TRBV6-2 or TRBV6-3 to TRBJ2-2; D gene ambiguous. The V end was cut by 4 bases, the J end by 6 bases, with 6 bases between. Germline V lookup: CDR1 MNHEY, CDR2 SVGEGT. The CDR3 contains 12 residues. CDR3 amino acids: CASSSGSGELFF. The CDR3 DNA follows: TGTGCCAGCAGTTCCGGGTCCGGGGAGCTGTTTTTT.

The chain combines TRBV14 with TRBJ2-2; 15 bases fit TRBD2. Germline CDR1 reads SGHDN; CDR2 reads FVKESK. The CDR3 consists of 20 residues. The V gene end was trimmed by 2 bases and the J gene end by 6 bases; junction bases not matched to a gene: 13. The CDR3 DNA reads as TGTGCCAGCAGCCAAACCTACAGGACTAGCGGGAGGGCAAGTGCCGGGGAGCTGTTTTTT. Translated: CASSQTYRTSGRASAGELFF.

The chain couples TRBV30 to TRBJ1-2; a possible D gene is TRBD1 (5 bases). The germline V gene encodes CDR1 GTSNPN and CDR2 SVGIG (reference sequence). CDR3 length: 14 amino acids. Trimming left V 2 bases short and J 7 bases short, with 17 bases between. CDR3: CAWSKDIGAGGYTF. The CDR3 bases are TGTGCCTGGAGTAAGGACATAGGGGCCGGTGGCTACACCTTC.

There are a few counts of this clone. The gene calls are TRBV19 and TRBJ2-2, with TRBD1 as a possible D gene (5 bases). V was pared by 7 bases and J by 3 bases, with 12 bases between. Germline loops: CDR1 LNHDA, CDR2 SQIVND (reference sequence). This CDR3 has 14 amino acids. DNA for the CDR3: TGTGCCAGTACTGAGGACATATACACCGGGGAGCTGTTTTTT. It is translated as CASTEDIYTGELFF.

This chain joins TRBV5-8 and TRBJ2-3; perhaps TRBD1 as D (5 bases). Per germline, CDR1 SGHTS and CDR2 YDEGEE. The CDR3 is 12 amino acids. Trimming stripped 1 base from V and 10 bases from J, with 10 bases between. CDR3 residues: CASSLPQAPQYF. In DNA form, the CDR3 reads TGTGCCAGCAGCTTGCCACAGGCTCCGCAGTATTTT.

This chain uses TRBV4-3 with TRBJ2-7; the D is unclear. Germline-derived CDR1 and CDR2 are LGHNA and YSLEER. The CDR3 is 15 amino acids. V gave up 0 bases and J gave up 4 bases, with 13 bases separating them. CDR3 in amino acids: CASSQDRSFGYEQYF. The CDR3 DNA sequence: TGCGCCAGCAGCCAAGACAGGTCTTTTGGTTACGAGCAGTACTTC.

The chain carries TRBV28 and TRBJ2-7; possibly TRBD2 for D (6 bases). V dropped 5 bases and J dropped 4 bases, with 15 bases sitting between them. CDR3 length: 14 residues. CDR1 and CDR2 from the germline V gene are MDHEN and SYDVKM. The CDR3 bases are TGTGCCAGCAGTCCTCGTGGGGGAGGTTACGAGCAGTACTTC. It is translated as CASSPRGGGYEQYF. Combining the CDR3 with reference TRBV28 and TRBJ2-7 gives the whole variable domain DVKVTQSSRYLVKRTGEKVFLECVQDMDHENMFWYRQDPGLGLRLIYFSYDVKMKEKGDIPEGYSVSREKKERFSLILESASTNQTSMYLCASSPRGGGYEQYFGPGTRLTVT.

This chain joins TRBV28 and TRBJ2-1; D not certain. CDR1 MDHEN and CDR2 SYDVKM come from the germline V gene. The CDR3 runs 16 residues. The germline V and J ends were trimmed by 5 bases and 3 bases, with 17 bases remaining between them. In DNA, the CDR3 is TGTGCCAGCAGTCCGACCACCCTCGGCGGCTACAATGAGCAGTTCTTC. The encoded protein is CASSPTTLGGYNEQFF.

This clone came up once. CDR3 residues: CASSQSSGVAYNEQFF. The CDR3 nucleotides read TGTGCCAGCAGCCAATCTAGCGGGGTGGCCTACAATGAGCAGTTCTTC. The genes are TRBV3-1 (or the pseudogene TRBV3-2) and TRBJ2-1; 9 bases align to TRBD2. The V gene end was trimmed by 2 bases and the J gene end by 2 bases; junction bases not matched to a gene: 4. The V gene's germline CDR1 is LGHDT and CDR2 YNNKEL (reference sequence). The CDR3 has 16 amino acids.

This chain uses TRBV11-3 with TRBJ2-3; 7 bases fit TRBD2. The germline CDR1 and CDR2 sequences are SGHNT and YENEEA. The CDR3 runs 15 residues. V gave up 5 bases and J gave up 1 base; unmatched junction bases: 6. CDR3 in amino acids: CASSPGGTRTDTQYF. The CDR3 DNA reads as TGTGCCAGCAGCCCCGGGGGGACCCGCACAGATACGCAGTATTTT.

The DNA of the CDR3 is TGTGCCAGCAGTTTAACGGGCAGGGGCACTGAAGCTTTCTTT. It encodes CASSLTGRGTEAFF. The chain links TRBV27 to TRBJ1-1, with D tentatively TRBD1 (6 bases). Trimming cost V 2 bases and J 4 bases, with 11 bases left between them. The CDR3 consists of 14 residues. Germline assignment: CDR1 MNHEY and CDR2 SMNVEV (reference sequence).

V usage is TRBV5-4 and J usage is TRBJ1-1, with 8 bases matching TRBD1. Germline-derived CDR1 and CDR2 are SGHNT and YYREEE (reference sequence). V lost 4 bases, J lost 0 bases, and 2 bases stayed unmatched. CDR3 size: 14 residues. CDR3 nucleotide sequence: TGTGCCAGCAGCGGGGGACAGGTGAACACTGAAGCTTTCTTT. This codes for CASSGGQVNTEAFF.

V usage is TRBV5-6 and J usage is TRBJ1-2, with D tentatively TRBD1 (6 bases). CDR1 is SGHDT, CDR2 YYEEEE, per germline. The CDR3 totals 17 residues. V was trimmed by 3 bases and J by 0 bases, leaving 18 bases between them. This CDR3 reads CASSSLMTQGPNYGYTF. The CDR3, as DNA: TGTGCCAGCAGCTCATTAATGACACAGGGCCCTAACTATGGCTACACCTTC.

CDR3 loop: CASSRTGLARAGEQFF. CDR3 bases: TGTGCCAGCAGCAGGACAGGACTAGCTAGAGCCGGGGAGCAGTTCTTC. The chain has TRBV7-8 and TRBJ2-1; tentatively, D is TRBD2 (8 bases). The CDR3 has 16 residues. Germline assignment: CDR1 SGHVS and CDR2 FQNEAQ. Trimming took off 5 bases at V and 10 bases at J, with 24 bases between the two ends.

This chain uses TRBV30 with TRBJ1-1, with 8 bases fitting TRBD1. The germline V gene encodes CDR1 GTSNPN and CDR2 SVGIG (reference sequence). The V gene end was trimmed by 0 bases and the J gene end by 4 bases; junction bases not matched to a gene: 4. The CDR3 totals 14 residues. The CDR3: CAWSVNRGFTEAFF. CDR3 nucleotide sequence: TGTGCCTGGAGTGTTAACAGGGGGTTCACTGAAGCTTTCTTT.

The genes are TRBV16 and TRBJ2-5, with 10 bases fitting TRBD1. This CDR3 is built from 17 residues. CDR1 is KGHSY and CDR2 is FQNENV in the germline V gene. V lost 4 bases, J lost 2 bases, and 10 bases stayed unmatched. The CDR3 loop reads CASSPFSGQGSQETQYF. CDR3 bases: TGTGCCAGCAGCCCCTTTTCGGGACAGGGGAGTCAAGAGACCCAGTACTTC.

The V call is TRBV12-3 or TRBV12-4, the J call TRBJ1-1; D is undetermined. Trimming left V 8 bases short and J 3 bases short, with 13 bases between. The CDR3 length is 13 residues. The CDR3 loop is CASGSGGDTEAFF. The CDR3 DNA reads TGTGCCAGCGGTTCGGGCGGGGACACTGAAGCTTTCTTT.

V is TRBV7-6 and J is TRBJ2-3; TRBD1 is a possible D gene (5 bases). Trimming pared 1 base from V and 0 bases from J, leaving 8 bases between. Germline V gene lookup returns CDR1 SGHVS and CDR2 FNYEAQ. The CDR3 is 15 amino acids. The CDR3 spells CASSLVGQSTDTQYF. The CDR3 nucleotides are TGTGCCAGCAGCTTAGTGGGGCAGAGCACAGATACGCAGTATTTT.

The genes are TRBV6-2 or TRBV6-3 and TRBJ1-4; D is uncertain. Germline V gives CDR1 MNHEY, CDR2 SVGEGT. This CDR3 has 16 residues. V was cut by 6 bases and J by 7 bases, with 21 bases left in between. Here the CDR3 DNA reads TGTGCCAGCAGCCCAAGCATAGCGAATAGGGTTGAAAAACTGTTTTTT. Translated: CASSPSIANRVEKLFF.

The CDR3 DNA follows: TGTGCCAGCAGCTGGACCGGACAGGGAGATGGCTACACCTTC. Its translation is CASSWTGQGDGYTF. This chain uses TRBV5-6 with TRBJ1-2; 8 bases fit TRBD1. Germline lookup yields CDR1 SGHDT and CDR2 YYEEEE. The J segment lost 6 bases and the V segment lost 3 bases, leaving 7 bases of the junction unmatched. This CDR3 comprises 14 residues.

Only a few counts were recorded for this clone. The V gene is TRBV9, the J gene TRBJ2-5; tentatively, D is TRBD2 (5 bases). Between the trimmed V and J ends, which lost 2 bases and 0 bases, there was a span of 11 bases. The CDR3 has 15 residues. Germline V gives CDR1 SGDLS, CDR2 YYNGEE. The CDR3 DNA sequence: TGTGCCAGCAGCGTGTTGGGGAGAGACCAAGAGACCCAGTACTTC. Its translation is CASSVLGRDQETQYF.

The rearrangement links TRBV28 to TRBJ2-7, with 11 bases matching TRBD2. The V and J ends lost 6 bases and 5 bases, in that order; junction bases with no gene match: 6. CDR3 size: 14 residues. Germline V gene sequence: CDR1 MDHEN, CDR2 SYDVKM. This CDR3 reads CASSPSGRRNEQYF. The CDR3 DNA sequence: TGTGCCAGCAGCCCTAGCGGGAGGAGGAACGAGCAGTACTTC.

The chain recombines TRBV5-6 with TRBJ1-5; tentatively, D is TRBD1 (5 bases). The ends were cut back, 2 bases at V and 13 bases at J, with 16 bases in the middle. Germline V lookup: CDR1 SGHDT, CDR2 YYEEEE. The CDR3 is 13 amino acids. CDR3 sequence (DNA): TGTGCCAGCAGCTTAGGGGATTCTGGGGATCAGCATTTT. Protein: CASSLGDSGDQHF.

A single count supports this clone. This chain links TRBV4-3 with TRBJ2-7; the D gene is possibly TRBD2 (5 bases). This CDR3 has 14 amino acids. CDR1 LGHNA and CDR2 YSLEER come from the germline V gene. Between the trimmed V and J ends, which lost 1 base and 4 bases, there was a span of 11 bases. The CDR3 region is CASSQGGEGYEQYF. The CDR3 coding sequence is TGCGCCAGCAGCCAAGGGGGAGAGGGTTACGAGCAGTACTTC.

The gene calls are TRBV28 and TRBJ2-1; the match to TRBD2 covers 10 bases. V was pared by 4 bases and J by 5 bases, with 5 bases of the junction left unmatched. The CDR3 is 15 amino acids. CDR1 MDHEN and CDR2 SYDVKM come from the germline V gene. In nucleotides, the CDR3 is TGTGCCAGCAGTTCTAGCGGGGGCTATCACAATGAGCAGTTCTTC. This encodes CASSSSGGYHNEQFF.

The V and J genes are TRBV27 and TRBJ2-4; 8 nucleotides line up with TRBD1. Germline CDR1 MNHEY, CDR2 SMNVEV (reference sequence). This CDR3 spans 13 amino acids. V gave up 3 bases and J gave up 6 bases; unmatched junction bases: 1. CDR3 in DNA: TGTGCCAGCAGTTTTGGGACAGGAAACATTCAGTACTTC. As protein: CASSFGTGNIQYF.

The V call is TRBV12-3 or TRBV12-4, the J call TRBJ2-5; TRBD1 agrees at 7 bases. J lost 4 bases, V lost 2 bases, and 1 base had no gene match. This CDR3 contains 13 residues. CDR3 protein: CASSLNRGETQYF. The CDR3 bases are TGTGCCAGCAGTTTAAACAGGGGAGAGACCCAGTACTTC.

This chain joins TRBV7-2 and TRBJ2-5; 8 bases match TRBD2. The junction had 7 bases not matched to a gene; V was cut back by 1 base and J by 6 bases. This CDR3 has 15 residues. From germline, CDR1 is SGHTA and CDR2 FQGNSA. CDR3 residues: CASSLDAGGGKTQYF. As DNA, the CDR3 is TGTGCCAGCAGCTTAGACGCGGGAGGTGGGAAGACCCAGTACTTC. The full variable domain, in which reference TRBV7-2 and TRBJ2-5 provide the parts outside the CDR3, is GAGVSQSPSNKVTEKGKDVELRCDPISGHTALYWYRQSLGQGLEFLIYFQGNSAPDKSGLPSDRFSAERTGGSVSTLTIQRTQQEDSAVYLCASSLDAGGGKTQYFGPGTRLLVL.